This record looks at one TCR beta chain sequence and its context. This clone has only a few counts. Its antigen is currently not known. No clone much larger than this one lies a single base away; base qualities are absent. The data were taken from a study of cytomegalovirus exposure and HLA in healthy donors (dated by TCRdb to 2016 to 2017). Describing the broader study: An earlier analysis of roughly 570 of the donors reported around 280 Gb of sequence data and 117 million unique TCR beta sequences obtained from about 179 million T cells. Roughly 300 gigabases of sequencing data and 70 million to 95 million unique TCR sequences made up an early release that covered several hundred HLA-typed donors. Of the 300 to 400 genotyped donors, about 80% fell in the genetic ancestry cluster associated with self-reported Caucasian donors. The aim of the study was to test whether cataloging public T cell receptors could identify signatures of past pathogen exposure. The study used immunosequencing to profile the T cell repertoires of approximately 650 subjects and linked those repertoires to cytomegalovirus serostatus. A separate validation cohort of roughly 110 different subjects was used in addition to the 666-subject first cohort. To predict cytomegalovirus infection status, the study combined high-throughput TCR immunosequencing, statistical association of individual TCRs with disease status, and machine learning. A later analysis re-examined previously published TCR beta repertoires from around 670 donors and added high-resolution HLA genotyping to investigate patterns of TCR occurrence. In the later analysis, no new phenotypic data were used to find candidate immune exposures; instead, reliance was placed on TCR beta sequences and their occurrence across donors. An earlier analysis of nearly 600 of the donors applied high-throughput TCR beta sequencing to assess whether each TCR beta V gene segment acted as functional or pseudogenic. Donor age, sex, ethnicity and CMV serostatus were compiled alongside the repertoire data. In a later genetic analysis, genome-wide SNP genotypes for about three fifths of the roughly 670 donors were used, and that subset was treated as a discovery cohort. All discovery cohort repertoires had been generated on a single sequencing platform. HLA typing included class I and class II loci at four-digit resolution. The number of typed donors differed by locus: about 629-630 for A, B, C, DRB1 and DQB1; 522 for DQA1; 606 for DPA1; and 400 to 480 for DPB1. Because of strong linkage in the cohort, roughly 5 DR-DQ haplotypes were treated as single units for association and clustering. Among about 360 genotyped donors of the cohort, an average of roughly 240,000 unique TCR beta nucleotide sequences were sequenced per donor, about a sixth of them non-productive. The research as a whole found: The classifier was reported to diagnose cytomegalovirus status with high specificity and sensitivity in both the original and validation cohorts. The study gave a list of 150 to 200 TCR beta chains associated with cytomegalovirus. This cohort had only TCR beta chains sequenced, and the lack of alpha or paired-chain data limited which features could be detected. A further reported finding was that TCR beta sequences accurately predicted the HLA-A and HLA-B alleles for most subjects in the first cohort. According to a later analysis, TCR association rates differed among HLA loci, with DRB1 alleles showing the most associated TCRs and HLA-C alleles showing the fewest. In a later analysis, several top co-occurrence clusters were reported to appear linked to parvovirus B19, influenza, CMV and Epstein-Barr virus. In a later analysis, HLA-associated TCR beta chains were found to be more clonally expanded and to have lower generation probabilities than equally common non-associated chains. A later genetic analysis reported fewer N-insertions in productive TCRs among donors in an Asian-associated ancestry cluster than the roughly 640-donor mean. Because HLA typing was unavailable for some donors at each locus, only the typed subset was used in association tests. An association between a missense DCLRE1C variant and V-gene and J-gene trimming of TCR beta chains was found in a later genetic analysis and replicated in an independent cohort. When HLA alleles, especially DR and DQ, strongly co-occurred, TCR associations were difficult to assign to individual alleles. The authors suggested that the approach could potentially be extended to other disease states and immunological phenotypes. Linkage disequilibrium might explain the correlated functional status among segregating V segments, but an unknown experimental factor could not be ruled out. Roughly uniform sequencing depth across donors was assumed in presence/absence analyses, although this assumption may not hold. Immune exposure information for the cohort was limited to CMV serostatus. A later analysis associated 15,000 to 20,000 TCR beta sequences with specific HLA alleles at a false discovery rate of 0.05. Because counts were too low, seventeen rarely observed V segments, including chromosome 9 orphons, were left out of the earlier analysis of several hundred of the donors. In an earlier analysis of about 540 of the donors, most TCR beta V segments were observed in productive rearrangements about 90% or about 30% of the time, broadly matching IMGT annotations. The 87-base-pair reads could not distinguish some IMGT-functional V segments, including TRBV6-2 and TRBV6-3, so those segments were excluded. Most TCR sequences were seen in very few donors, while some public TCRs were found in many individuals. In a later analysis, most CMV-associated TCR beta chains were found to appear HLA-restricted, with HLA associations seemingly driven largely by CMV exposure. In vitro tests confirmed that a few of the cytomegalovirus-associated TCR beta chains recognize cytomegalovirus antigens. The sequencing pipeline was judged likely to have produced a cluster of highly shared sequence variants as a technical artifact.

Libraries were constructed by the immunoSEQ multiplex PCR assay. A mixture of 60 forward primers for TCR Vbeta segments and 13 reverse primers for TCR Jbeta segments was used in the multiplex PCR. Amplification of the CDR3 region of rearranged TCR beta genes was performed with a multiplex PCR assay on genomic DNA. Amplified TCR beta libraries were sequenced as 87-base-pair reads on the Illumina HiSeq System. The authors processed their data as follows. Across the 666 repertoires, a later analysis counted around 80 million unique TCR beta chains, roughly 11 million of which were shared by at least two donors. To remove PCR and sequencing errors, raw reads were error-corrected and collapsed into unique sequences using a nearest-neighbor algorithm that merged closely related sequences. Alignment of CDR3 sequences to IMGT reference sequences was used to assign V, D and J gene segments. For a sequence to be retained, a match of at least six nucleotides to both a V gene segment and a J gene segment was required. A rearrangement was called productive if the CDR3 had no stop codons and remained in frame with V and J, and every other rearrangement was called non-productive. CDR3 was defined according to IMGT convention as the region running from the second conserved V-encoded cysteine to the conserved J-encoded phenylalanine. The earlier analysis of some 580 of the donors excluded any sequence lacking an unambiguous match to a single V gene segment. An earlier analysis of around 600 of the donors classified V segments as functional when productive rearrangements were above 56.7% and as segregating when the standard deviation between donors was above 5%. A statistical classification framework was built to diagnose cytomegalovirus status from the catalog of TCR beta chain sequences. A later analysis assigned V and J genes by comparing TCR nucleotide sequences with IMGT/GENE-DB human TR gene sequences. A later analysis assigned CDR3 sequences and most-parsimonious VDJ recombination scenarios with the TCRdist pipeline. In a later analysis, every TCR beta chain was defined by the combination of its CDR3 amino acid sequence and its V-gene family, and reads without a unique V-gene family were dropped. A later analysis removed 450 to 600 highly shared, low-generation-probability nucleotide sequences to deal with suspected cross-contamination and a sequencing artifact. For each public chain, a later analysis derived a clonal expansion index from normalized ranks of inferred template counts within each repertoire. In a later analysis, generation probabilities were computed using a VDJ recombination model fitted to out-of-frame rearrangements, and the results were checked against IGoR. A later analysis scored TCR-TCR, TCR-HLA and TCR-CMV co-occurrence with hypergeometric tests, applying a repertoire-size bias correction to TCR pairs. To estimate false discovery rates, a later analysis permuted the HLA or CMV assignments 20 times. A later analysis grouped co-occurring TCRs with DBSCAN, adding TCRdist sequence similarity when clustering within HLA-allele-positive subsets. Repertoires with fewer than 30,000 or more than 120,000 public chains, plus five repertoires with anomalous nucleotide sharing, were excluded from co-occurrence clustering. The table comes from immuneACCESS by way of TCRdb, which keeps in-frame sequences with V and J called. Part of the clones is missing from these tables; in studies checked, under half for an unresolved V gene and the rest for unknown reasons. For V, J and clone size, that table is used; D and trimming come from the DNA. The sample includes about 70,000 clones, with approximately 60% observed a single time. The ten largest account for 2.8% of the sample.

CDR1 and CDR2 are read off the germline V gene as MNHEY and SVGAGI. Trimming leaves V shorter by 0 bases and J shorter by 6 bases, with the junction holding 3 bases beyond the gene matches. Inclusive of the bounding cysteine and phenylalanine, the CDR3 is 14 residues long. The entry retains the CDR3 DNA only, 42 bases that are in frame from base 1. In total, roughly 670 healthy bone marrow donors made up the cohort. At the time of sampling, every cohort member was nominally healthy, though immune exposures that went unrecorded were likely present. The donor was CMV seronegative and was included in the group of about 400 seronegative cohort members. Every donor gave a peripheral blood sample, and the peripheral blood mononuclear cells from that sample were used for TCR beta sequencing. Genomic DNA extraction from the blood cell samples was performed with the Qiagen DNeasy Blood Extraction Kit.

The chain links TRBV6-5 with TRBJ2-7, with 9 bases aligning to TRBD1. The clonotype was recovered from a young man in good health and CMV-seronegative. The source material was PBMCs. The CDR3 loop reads CASSYSGQGFEQYF. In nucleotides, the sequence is TGTGCCAGCAGTTACTCGGGACAGGGTTTCGAGCAGTACTTC.